The rows below give T cell receptor beta chains drawn from one sample of a study of blood T cells in healthy people across ages. TCRdb re-derived calls from the 5' RACE reads in MiXCR, one entry per CDR3 protein. This sample carries about 1 million distinct CDR3 sequences, 40% to 50% of them seen once, and the ten largest clones take 18%. The specimen was blood. Receptors originate from an older woman in good health. Each CDR3 is given with its conserved first and last residue. A D gene is named only where the DNA matches it firmly. Clone size appears in some rows only: once, few, many, or a class for an expanded clone.

d_call | clone_size | j_call | v_call | cdr3_nt | cdr3_aa
TRBD1 | . | TRBJ2-7 | TRBV29-1 | TGCAGCGTGGGGGGACAGGGGCCGACCTACGAGCAGTACTTC | CSVGGQGPTYEQYF
TRBD2 | many | TRBJ2-1 | TRBV12-3/TRBV12-4 | TGTGCCAGCCGCCGGACTAGCGGCTCCTACAATGAGCAGTTCTTC | CASRRTSGSYNEQFF
. | . | TRBJ2-7 | TRBV7-3 | TGTGCCAGCAGCTTGGACGGACGGGGGAGCGACGAGCAGTACTTC | CASSLDGRGSDEQYF
. | few | TRBJ2-5 | TRBV3-1 | TGTGCCAGCAGCCAAGTAACTAGGAGTGAGACCCAGTACTTC | CASSQVTRSETQYF
. | . | TRBJ2-1 | TRBV29-1 | TGCAGCGTAAAGGGTAATGAGCAGTTCTTC | CSVKGNEQFF
TRBD2 | few | TRBJ2-5 | TRBV20-1 | TGCAGTGCTACTCCGGGACTAATAGCCCGAGAGACCCAGTACTTC | CSATPGLIARETQYF
TRBD2 | . | TRBJ2-1 | TRBV7-2 | TGTGCCAGCAGCTCCGCCGGGACTAGCCTAAATGAGCAGTTCTTC | CASSSAGTSLNEQFF
TRBD2 | . | TRBJ2-1 | TRBV6-5 | TGTGCCAGCACTCCCGTTAGCGGGAGCTCCTACAATGAGCAGTTCTTC | CASTPVSGSSYNEQFF
. | . | TRBJ1-5 | TRBV15 | TGTGCCACCAGCAGAGATCGGGCCTATAATCAGCCCCAGCATTTT | CATSRDRAYNQPQHF
TRBD1 | . | TRBJ1-2 | TRBV7-3 | TGTGCCAGCAGCCAATTAGACAGGGGGGTCTATGGCTACACCTTC | CASSQLDRGVYGYTF
. | . | TRBJ2-3 | TRBV7-3 | TGTGCCAGCAGCTTACAGCTAGCAGGCACAGATACGCAGTATTTT | CASSLQLAGTDTQYF